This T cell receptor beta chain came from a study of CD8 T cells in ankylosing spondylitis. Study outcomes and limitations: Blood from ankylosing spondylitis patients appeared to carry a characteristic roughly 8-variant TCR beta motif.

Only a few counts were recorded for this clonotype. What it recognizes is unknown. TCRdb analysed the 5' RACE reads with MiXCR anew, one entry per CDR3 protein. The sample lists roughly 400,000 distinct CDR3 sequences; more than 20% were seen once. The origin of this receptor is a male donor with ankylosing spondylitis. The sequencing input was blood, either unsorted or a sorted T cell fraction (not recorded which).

CDR3: CSASGIRNSNGYTF. CDR3 in DNA: TGCAGTGCTAGCGGGATTAGGAATTCCAATGGCTACACCTTC. The chain joins TRBV20-1 to TRBJ1-2; D unclear. The CDR3 runs to 14 residues. The germline V gene encodes CDR1 DFQATT and CDR2 SNEGSKA (reference sequence). V was shortened by 3 bases and J by 6 bases, with 17 bases between the two germline ends.